This T cell receptor (beta chain) was captured by sequencing in a study of CD8 T cells in ankylosing spondylitis. Study findings and constraints: Peripheral blood held disease-linked clones only at relatively low frequency, and these were CD8+. Eight or nine highly homologous variants formed a TCR beta motif that appeared characteristic of ankylosing spondylitis blood. Disease-linked clones reportedly showed significant enrichment in matched ankylosing spondylitis synovial fluid.

This clonotype was found a few times. As yet, its antigen is unknown. As the method for making TCR beta libraries, quantitative 5'-RACE with molecular barcodes was used. TCRdb reprocessed the 5' RACE reads with MiXCR, giving one entry per CDR3 protein. The sample has around 340,000 distinct CDR3 sequences, more than 20% seen once. This CDR3 comprises 13 residues. The germline CDR1 and CDR2 sequences are SGHKS and YYEKEE (reference sequence). V was clipped by 2 bases and J by 5 bases, with 11 bases between them. Sequenced input: blood, either unsorted or a sorted T cell fraction (not recorded which). The chain combines TRBV5-5 with TRBJ2-7, with no clear D. The receptor was derived from a male donor with ankylosing spondylitis or in good health (not recorded which). CDR3 loop: CASSLWGGNEQYF. CDR3 nucleotides: TGTGCCAGCAGCTTATGGGGTGGGAACGAGCAGTACTTC.